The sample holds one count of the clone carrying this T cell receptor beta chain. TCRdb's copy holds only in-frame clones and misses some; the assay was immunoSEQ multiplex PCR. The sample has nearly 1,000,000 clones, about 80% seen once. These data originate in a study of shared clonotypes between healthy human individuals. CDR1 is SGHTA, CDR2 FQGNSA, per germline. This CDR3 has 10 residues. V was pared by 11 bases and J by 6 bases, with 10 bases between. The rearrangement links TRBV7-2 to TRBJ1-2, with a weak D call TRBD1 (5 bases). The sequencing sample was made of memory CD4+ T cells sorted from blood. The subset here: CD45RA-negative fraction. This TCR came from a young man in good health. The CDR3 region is CALWGDGYTF. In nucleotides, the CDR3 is TGTGCCCTATGGGGGGATGGCTACACCTTC.